This record covers a single TCR beta chain. These data originate in a study of blood T cell repertoires in COVID-19. Data came from immunoSEQ multiplex PCR; TCRdb stores just in-frame clones and leaves some out. In the table there are 150,000 to 250,000 clones, 87% of which are singletons. The age range of participants was about 18 to 95 years, with residence in fewer than 25 US areas. There are 16 residues in the CDR3. V lost 5 bases and J 0 bases, leaving 11 bases between the germline ends. Germline V gene data show CDR1 as SEHNR and CDR2 as FQNEAQ (reference sequence). The source is a woman aged 25 to 45 who had recovered from COVID-19. J is TRBJ1-6 and V is TRBV7-9, with no clear D. Sequencing was performed on PBMCs or T cells enriched from blood (not recorded which). The CDR3 region is CASSPPRSSYNSPLHF. CDR3 sequence (DNA): TGTGCCAGCAGCCCTCCGCGAAGCTCCTATAATTCACCCCTCCACTTT. Full variable domain (outside the CDR3, taken from reference TRBV7-9 and TRBJ1-6): DTGVSQNPRHKITKRGQNVTFRCDPISEHNRLYWYRQTLGQGPEFLTYFQNEAQLEKSRLLSDRFSAERPKGSFSTLEIQRTEQGDSAMYLCASSPPRSSYNSPLHFGNGTRLTVT.